The 2 T cell receptor beta chains presented below share a single source sample, sequenced in a study of CD8+CD57+ T cells in acquired aplastic anemia. According to the study, genomic DNA was the template for TCR beta VDJ and CDR3 profiling. TCRdb reanalysed the reads using MiXCR and keeps one entry per CDR3 protein. Found here are 200,000 or so distinct CDR3 sequences, around three fifths of them singletons; the top ten hold roughly 50%. The source material was sorted CD4+, CD8+, or CD8+CD57+ T cells (not recorded which) from PBMCs. Receptors originate from a human donor with severe aplastic anemia or a healthy control (not recorded which).

The chain combines TRBV10-3 with TRBJ1-5; TRBD1 aligns across 9 bases. Germline V gene data show CDR1 as ENHRY and CDR2 as SYGVKD. J gave up 7 bases and V 4 bases, and 5 bases lay outside the gene matches. The CDR3 contains 14 residues. The chain's CDR3 is CAISAGQGNQPQHF. The CDR3 DNA sequence: TGTGCCATCAGTGCGGGACAGGGTAACCAGCCCCAGCATTTT.

This sequence joins TRBV2 and TRBJ1-2; D not resolved. The CDR3 spans 13 residues. V gave up 6 bases and J gave up 2 bases, with 10 bases separating them. The germline V gene encodes CDR1 SNHLY and CDR2 FYNNEI. The CDR3 DNA reads as TGTGCCAGCAGCACCCAAGGCAACTATGGCTACACCTTC. It is translated as CASSTQGNYGYTF.